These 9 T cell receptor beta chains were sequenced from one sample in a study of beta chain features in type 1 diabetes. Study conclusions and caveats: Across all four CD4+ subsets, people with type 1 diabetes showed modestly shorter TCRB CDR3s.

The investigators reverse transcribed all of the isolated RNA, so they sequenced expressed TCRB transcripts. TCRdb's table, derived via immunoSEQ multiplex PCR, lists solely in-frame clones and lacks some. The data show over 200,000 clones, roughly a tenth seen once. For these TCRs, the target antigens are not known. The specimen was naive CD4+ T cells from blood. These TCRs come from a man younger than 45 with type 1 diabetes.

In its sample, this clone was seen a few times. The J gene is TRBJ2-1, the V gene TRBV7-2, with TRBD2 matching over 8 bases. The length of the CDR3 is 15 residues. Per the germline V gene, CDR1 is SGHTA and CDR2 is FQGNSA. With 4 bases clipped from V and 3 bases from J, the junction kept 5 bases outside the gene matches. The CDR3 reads CASSSGTSFYNEQFF. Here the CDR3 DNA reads TGTGCCAGCAGCTCCGGGACTAGTTTCTACAATGAGCAGTTCTTC.

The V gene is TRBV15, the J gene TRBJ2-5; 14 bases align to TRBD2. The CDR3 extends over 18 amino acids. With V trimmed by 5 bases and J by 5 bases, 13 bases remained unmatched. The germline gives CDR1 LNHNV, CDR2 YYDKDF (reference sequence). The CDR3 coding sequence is TGTGCCACCAGCCGGGGACTAGCGGGGGCTAGCCTAACGGAGACCCAGTACTTC. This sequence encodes CATSRGLAGASLTETQYF.

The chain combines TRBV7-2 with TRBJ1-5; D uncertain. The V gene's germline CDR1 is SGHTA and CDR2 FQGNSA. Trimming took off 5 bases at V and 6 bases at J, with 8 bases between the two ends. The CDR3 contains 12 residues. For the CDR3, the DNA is TGTGCCAGCAGCATAGGCGGTCAGCCCCAGCATTTT. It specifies CASSIGGQPQHF.

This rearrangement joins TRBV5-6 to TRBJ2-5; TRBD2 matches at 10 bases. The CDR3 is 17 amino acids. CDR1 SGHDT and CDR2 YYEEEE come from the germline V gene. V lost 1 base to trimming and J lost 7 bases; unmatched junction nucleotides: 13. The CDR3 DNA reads TGTGCCAGCAGCTTGTTGTCTAGCGGGGGCGCCTTCGGGACCCAGTACTTC. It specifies CASSLLSSGGAFGTQYF. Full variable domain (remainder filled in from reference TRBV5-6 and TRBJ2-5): DAGVTQSPTHLIKTRGQQVTLRCSPKSGHDTVSWYQQALGQGPQFIFQYYEEEERQRGNFPDRFSGHQFPNYSSELNVNALLLGDSALYLCASSLLSSGGAFGTQYFGPGTRLLVL.

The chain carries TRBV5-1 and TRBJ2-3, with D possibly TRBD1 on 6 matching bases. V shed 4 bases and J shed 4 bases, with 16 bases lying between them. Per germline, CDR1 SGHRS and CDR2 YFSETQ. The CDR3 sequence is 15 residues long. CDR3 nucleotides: TGCGCCAGCAGCCCCGGGACAAGTTCCCCAGATACGCAGTATTTT. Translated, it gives CASSPGTSSPDTQYF.

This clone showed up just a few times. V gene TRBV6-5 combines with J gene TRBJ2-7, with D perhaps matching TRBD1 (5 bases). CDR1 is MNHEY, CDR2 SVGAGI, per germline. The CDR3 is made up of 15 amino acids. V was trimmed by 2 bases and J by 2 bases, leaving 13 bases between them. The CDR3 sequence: CASSYGATVTYEQYF. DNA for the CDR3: TGTGCCAGCAGTTACGGGGCCACCGTCACCTACGAGCAGTACTTC.

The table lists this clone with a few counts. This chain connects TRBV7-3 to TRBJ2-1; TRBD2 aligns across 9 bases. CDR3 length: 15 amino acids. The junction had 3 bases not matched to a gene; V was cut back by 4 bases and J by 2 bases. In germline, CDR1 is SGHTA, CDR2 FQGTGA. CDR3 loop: CASSSTSGPYNEQFF. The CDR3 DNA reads TGTGCCAGCAGCTCGACTAGCGGTCCCTACAATGAGCAGTTCTTC.

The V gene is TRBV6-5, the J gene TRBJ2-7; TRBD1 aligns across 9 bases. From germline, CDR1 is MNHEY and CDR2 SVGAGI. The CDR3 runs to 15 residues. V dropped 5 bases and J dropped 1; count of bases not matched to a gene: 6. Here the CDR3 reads CASSLGQGISYEQYF. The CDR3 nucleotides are TGTGCCAGCAGTCTAGGACAGGGGATTTCCTACGAGCAGTACTTC.

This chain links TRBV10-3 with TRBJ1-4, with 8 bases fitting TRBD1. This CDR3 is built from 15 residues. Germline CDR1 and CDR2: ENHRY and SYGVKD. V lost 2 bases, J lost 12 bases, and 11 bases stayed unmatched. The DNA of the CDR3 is TGTGCCATCAGTGAGACCCGGGACAGGCCGAAAGAACTGTTTTTT. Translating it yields CAISETRDRPKELFF.